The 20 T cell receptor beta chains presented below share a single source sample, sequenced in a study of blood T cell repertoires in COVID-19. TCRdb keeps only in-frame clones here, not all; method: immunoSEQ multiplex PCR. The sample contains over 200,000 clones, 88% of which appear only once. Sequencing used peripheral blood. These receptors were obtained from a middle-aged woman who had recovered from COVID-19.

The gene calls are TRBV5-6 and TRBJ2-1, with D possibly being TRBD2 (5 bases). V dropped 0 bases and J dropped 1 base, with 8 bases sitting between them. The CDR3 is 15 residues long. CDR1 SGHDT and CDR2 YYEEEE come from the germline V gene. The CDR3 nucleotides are TGTGCCAGCAGCTTGGGGACTTATTCCTACAATGAGCAGTTCTTC. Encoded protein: CASSLGTYSYNEQFF.

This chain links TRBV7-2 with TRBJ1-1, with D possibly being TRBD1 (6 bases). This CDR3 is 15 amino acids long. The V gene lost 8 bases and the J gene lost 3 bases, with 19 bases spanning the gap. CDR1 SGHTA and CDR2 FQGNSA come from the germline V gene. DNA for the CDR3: TGTGCCAGCCGGAGGGGGGGGCGCCGGGACACTGAAGCTTTCTTT. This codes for CASRRGGRRDTEAFF. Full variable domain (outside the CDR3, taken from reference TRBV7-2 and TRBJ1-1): GAGVSQSPSNKVTEKGKDVELRCDPISGHTALYWYRQSLGQGLEFLIYFQGNSAPDKSGLPSDRFSAERTGGSVSTLTIQRTQQEDSAVYLCASRRGGRRDTEAFFGQGTRLTVV.

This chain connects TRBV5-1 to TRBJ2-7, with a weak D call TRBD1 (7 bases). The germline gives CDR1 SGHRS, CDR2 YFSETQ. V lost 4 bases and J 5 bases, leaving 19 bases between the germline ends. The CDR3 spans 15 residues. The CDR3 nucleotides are TGCGCCAGCAGCCGCAGGGGGGCCAGGGTCGACGAGCAGTACTTC. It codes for CASSRRGARVDEQYF.

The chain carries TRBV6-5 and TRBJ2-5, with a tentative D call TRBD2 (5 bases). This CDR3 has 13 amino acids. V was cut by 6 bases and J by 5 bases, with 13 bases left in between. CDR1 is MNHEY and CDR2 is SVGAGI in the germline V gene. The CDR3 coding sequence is TGTGCCAGCAGCCACGGTGGGGAGGAGACCCAGTACTTC. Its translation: CASSHGGEETQYF.

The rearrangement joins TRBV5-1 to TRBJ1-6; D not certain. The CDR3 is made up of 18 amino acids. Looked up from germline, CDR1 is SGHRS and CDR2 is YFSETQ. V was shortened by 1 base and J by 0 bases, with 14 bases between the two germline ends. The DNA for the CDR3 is TGCGCCAGCAGCTTGTTCGGACTCCGGAGCTCCTATAATTCACCCCTCCACTTT. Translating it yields CASSLFGLRSSYNSPLHF.

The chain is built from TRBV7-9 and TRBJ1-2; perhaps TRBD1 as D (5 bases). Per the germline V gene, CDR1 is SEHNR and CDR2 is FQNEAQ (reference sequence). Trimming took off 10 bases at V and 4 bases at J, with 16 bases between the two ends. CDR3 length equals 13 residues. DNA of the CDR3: TGTGCCACCACTCTGGGGGGGACCTATGGCTACACCTTC. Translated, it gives CATTLGGTYGYTF.

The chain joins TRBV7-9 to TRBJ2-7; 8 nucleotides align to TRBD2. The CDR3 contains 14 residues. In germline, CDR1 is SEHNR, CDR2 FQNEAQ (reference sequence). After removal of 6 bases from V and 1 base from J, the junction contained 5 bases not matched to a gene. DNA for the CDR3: TGTGCCAGCAGTCCCGCGGGAGGTTCCTACGAGCAGTACTTC. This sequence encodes CASSPAGGSYEQYF.

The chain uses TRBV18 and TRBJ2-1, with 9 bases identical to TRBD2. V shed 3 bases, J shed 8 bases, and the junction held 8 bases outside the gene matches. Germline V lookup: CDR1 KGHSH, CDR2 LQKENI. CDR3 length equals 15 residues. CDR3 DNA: TGTGCCAGCTCACCTAGCGGGAGTTGGTTAGATGAGCAGTTCTTC. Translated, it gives CASSPSGSWLDEQFF.

This chain's CDR3 is CASSYPTGAPNTDTQYF. The CDR3, as DNA: TGTGCCAGCAGTTACCCCACAGGGGCCCCAAACACAGATACGCAGTATTTT. This chain joins TRBV6-2 or TRBV6-3 and TRBJ2-3, with 7 bases fitting TRBD1. There are 17 residues in the CDR3. Germline trimming cut 2 bases from V and 2 bases from J; bases unmatched to any gene: 10. The germline V gene encodes CDR1 MNHEY and CDR2 SVGEGT.

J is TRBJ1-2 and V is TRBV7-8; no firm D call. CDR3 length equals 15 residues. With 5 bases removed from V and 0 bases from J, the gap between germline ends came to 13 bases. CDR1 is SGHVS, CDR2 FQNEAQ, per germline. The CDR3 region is CASSAPYVPNYGYTF. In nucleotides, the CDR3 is TGTGCCAGCAGCGCACCCTACGTCCCTAACTATGGCTACACCTTC.

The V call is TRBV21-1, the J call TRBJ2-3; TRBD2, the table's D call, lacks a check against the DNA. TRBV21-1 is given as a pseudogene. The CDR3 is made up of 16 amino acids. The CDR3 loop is CASSKVASPRQDTQYF. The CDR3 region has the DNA TGTGCCAGCAGCAAAGTAGCTAGCCCCCGCCAGGATACGCAGTATTTT.

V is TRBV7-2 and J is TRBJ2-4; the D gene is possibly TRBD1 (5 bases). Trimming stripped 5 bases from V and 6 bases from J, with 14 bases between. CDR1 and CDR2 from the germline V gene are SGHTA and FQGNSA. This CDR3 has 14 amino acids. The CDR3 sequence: CASSTRTTPNIQYF. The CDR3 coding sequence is TGTGCCAGCAGCACCCGGACAACCCCAAACATTCAGTACTTC.

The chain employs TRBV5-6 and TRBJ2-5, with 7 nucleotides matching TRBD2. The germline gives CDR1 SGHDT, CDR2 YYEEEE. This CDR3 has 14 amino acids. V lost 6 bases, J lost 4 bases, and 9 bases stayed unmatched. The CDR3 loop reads CASTRGGEGETQYF. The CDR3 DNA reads TGTGCCAGCACCCGTGGCGGGGAGGGAGAGACCCAGTACTTC.

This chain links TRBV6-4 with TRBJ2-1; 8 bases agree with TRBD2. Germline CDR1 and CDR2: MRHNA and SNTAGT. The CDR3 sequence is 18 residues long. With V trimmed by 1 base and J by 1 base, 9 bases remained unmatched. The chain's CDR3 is CASSDLGPSGSSYNEQFF. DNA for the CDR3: TGTGCCAGCAGTGACTTGGGTCCTAGCGGGTCTTCCTACAATGAGCAGTTCTTC.

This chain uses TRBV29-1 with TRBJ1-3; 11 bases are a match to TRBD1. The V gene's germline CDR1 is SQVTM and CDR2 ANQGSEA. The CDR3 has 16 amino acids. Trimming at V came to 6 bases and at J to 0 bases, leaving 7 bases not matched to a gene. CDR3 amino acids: CSVGRTGGSSGNTIYF. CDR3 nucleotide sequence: TGCAGCGTGGGCCGGACAGGGGGCAGCTCTGGAAACACCATATATTTT.

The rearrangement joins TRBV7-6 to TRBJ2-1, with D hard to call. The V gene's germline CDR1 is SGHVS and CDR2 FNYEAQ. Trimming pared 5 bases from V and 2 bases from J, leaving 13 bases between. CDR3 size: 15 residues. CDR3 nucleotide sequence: TGTGCCAGCAGCCCGTCTGGTGGCCCCTACAATGAGCAGTTCTTC. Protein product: CASSPSGGPYNEQFF.

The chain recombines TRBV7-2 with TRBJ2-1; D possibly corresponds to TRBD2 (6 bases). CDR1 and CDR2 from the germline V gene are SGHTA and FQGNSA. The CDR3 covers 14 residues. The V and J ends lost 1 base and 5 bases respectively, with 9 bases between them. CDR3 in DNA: TGTGCCAGCAGCTTAGTGGGGGGAAACAATGAGCAGTTCTTC. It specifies CASSLVGGNNEQFF.

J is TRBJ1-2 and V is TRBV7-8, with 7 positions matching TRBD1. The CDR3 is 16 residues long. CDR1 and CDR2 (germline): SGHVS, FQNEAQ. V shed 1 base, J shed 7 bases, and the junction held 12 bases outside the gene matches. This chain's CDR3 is CASSLGGPAGGFGYTF. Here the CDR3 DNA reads TGTGCCAGCAGCTTAGGCGGCCCCGCAGGGGGGTTTGGCTACACCTTC.

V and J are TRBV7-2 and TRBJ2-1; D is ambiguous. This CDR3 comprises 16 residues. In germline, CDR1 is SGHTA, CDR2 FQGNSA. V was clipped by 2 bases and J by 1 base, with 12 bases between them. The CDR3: CASSLLGGGSYNEQFF. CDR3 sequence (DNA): TGTGCCAGCAGCTTATTAGGCGGTGGGTCCTACAATGAGCAGTTCTTC.

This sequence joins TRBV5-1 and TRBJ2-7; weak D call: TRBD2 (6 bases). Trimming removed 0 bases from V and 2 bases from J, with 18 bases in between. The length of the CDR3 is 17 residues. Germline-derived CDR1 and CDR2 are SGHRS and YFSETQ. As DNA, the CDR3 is TGCGCCAGCAGCTTGGCCCCTCGGGCTAGCGTGACCTACGAGCAGTACTTC. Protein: CASSLAPRASVTYEQYF.